This T cell receptor (beta chain) came from a study of blood T cell repertoires in COVID-19. Study at large: Acute and convalescent COVID-19 samples came from the United States, Italy and Spain. Nucleic acid was either cDNA or gDNA, and it came from T cells, B-cell-depleted T cells, or PBMCs.

In the source study's methods: Estimates of nucleated cell counts were drawn from the amplification of reference gene primers. The assay was immunoSEQ multiplex PCR, and TCRdb's table has in-frame clones only and misses some. V and J calls plus clone size are reproduced from that table; the DNA served to infer D and trimming. The sample holds about 280,000 clones, approximately 83% seen once. V lost 0 bases to trimming and J lost 8 bases; unmatched junction nucleotides: 16. The CDR3 has 19 residues. CDR1 and CDR2 (germline): LNHNV, YYDKDF (reference sequence). The receptor was isolated from a woman aged 45-60 years who had recovered from COVID-19. The V gene is TRBV15, the J gene TRBJ1-4, with 9 bases fitting TRBD1. What was sequenced was peripheral blood. The CDR3 DNA follows: TGTGCCACCAGCAGAGATATCCCGGGACAGGGCGGGGGAAAGGAAAAACTGTTTTTT. Translation: CATSRDIPGQGGGKEKLFF.